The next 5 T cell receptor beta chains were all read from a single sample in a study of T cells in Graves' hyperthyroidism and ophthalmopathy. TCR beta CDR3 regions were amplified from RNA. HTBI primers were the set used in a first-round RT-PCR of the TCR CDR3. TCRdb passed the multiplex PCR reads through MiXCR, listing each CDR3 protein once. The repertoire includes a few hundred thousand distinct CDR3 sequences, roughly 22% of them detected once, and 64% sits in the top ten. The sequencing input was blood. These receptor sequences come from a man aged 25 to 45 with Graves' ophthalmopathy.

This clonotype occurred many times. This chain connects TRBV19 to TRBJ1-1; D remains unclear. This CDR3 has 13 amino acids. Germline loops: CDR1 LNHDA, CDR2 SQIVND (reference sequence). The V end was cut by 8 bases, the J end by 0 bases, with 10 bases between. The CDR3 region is CASGRVMNTEAFF. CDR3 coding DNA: TGTGCCAGTGGGAGGGTGATGAACACTGAAGCTTTCTTT.

The CDR3 reads CASSLTRAPAVGDAFF. The CDR3 bases are TGTGCCAGCAGTCTCACTCGGGCGCCGGCGGTAGGTGATGCTTTCTTT. The rearrangement links TRBV6-5 to TRBJ1-1; D is undetermined. CDR3 length: 16 amino acids. V lost 5 bases and J 11 bases, leaving 27 bases between the germline ends. Germline CDR1 reads MNHEY; CDR2 reads SVGAGI.

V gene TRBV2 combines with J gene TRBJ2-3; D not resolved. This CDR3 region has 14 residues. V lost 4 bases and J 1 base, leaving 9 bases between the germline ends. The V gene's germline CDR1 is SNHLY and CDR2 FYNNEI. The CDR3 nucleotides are TGTGCCAGCAGTGTAAAGTGGGGCACAGATACGCAGTATTTT. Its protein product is CASSVKWGTDTQYF. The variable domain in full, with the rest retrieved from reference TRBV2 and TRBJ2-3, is EPEVTQTPSHQVTQMGQEVILRCVPISNHLYFYWYRQILGQKVEFLVSFYNNEISEKSEIFDDQFSVERPDGSNFTLKIRSTKLEDSAMYFCASSVKWGTDTQYFGPGTRLTVL.

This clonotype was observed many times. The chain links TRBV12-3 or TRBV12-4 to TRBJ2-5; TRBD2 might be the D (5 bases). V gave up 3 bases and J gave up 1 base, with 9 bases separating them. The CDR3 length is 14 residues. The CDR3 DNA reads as TGTGCCAGCAGTTTTCCGGGAACCCAAGAGACCCAGTACTTC. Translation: CASSFPGTQETQYF.

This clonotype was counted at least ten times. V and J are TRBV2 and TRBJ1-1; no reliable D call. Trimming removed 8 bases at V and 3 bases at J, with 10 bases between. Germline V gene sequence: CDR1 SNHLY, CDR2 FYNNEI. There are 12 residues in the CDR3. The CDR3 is CASLSPDTEAFF. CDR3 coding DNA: TGTGCCAGCCTTAGTCCGGACACTGAAGCTTTCTTT. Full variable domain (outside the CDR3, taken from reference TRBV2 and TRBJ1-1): EPEVTQTPSHQVTQMGQEVILRCVPISNHLYFYWYRQILGQKVEFLVSFYNNEISEKSEIFDDQFSVERPDGSNFTLKIRSTKLEDSAMYFCASLSPDTEAFFGQGTRLTVV.